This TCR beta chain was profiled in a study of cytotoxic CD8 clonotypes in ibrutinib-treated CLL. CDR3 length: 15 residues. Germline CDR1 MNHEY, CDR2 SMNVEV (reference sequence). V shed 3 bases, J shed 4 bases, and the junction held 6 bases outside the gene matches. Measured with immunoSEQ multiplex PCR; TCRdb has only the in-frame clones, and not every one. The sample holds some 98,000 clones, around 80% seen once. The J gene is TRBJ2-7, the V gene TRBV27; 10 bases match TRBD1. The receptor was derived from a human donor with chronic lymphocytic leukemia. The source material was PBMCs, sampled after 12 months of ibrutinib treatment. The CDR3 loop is CASSFLGQGEYEQYF. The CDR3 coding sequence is TGTGCCAGCAGTTTCCTCGGACAGGGGGAGTACGAGCAGTACTTC.